The sequence of this TCR beta chain was determined in a study of T cell repertoires in cytomegalovirus infection. On the study more broadly: Public TCR beta signatures were indicative of both CMV infection and a matching HLA type. Broader study findings: Individuals carrying CMV plus the relevant HLA were identified by cumulative frequency of public TCR beta families. Predominance within the ex vivo response was attributable to HLA-C-restricted CMV-specific TCR beta clonotypes.

MiXCR was run by TCRdb on the reads, yielding one entry per CDR3 protein. The sample shows about 490,000 distinct CDR3 sequences, approximately 16% of them seen only once. Between the trimmed V and J ends, which lost 2 bases and 6 bases, there was a span of 11 bases. The CDR3 is 14 residues long. Germline loops: CDR1 MNHEY, CDR2 SMNVEV (reference sequence). This clonotype appeared many times. Its antigen is not identified. This rearrangement joins TRBV27 to TRBJ2-1; maybe TRBD1 (6 bases). The clonotype comes from a human donor in good health (CMV status not recorded). Some clones in this sample may be carry-over from other donors' samples. Sequenced input: CD8+ T cells from PBMCs. DNA for the CDR3: TGTGCCAGCAGTTTAAGGGACACCCTCAATGAGCAGTTCTTC. Translation: CASSLRDTLNEQFF.